This note documents a single T cell receptor beta chain sequence. Since no conserved phenylalanine or tryptophan closes the CDR3, a read error is the likely cause. The data are from a study of neurological immune-mediated disorders. MiXCR was run by TCRdb on the 5' RACE reads, yielding one entry per CDR3 protein. The sample has some 60,000 distinct CDR3 sequences, more than 9.5% seen once. Losses at the gene ends were 9 bases for V and 0 bases for J; bases not matched to a gene: 9. Germline V gene lookup returns CDR1 SGHRS and CDR2 YFSETQ. The CDR3 is 14 amino acids. The time point here: longitudinal time-point 2.

The source is a man younger than 40 in good health. Specimen: PBMCs. The genes are TRBV5-1 and TRBJ2-7; TRBD1 matches 7 bases. In nucleotides, the CDR3 is TGCGCCAACAGTTTACAGGGGATCTCCTACGAGCAGTACTTA. Amino acids: CANSLQGISYEQYL.